This T cell receptor beta chain was recorded in a study of blood T cell repertoires in COVID-19. As processed by the authors: Quantification of nucleated cells was approximated via reference gene primer amplification. Repertoires were generated with immunoSEQ multiplex PCR, while TCRdb's copy carries only in-frame clones and drops some. V, J and clone size are taken as reported in that table, and D and trimming were inferred from the DNA itself. The sample has approximately 210,000 clones, about nine tenths seen once. With 2 bases clipped from V and 5 bases from J, the junction kept 7 bases outside the gene matches. The CDR3 sequence is 14 residues long. Germline CDR1 and CDR2: SQVTM and ANQGSEA.

This TCR was sampled from a woman in her 40s with acute or convalescent COVID-19. The chain carries TRBV29-1 and TRBJ1-2; 8 bases are a match to TRBD1. Specimen: peripheral blood. The CDR3 bases are TGCAGCGTTGAACGGGGACAGGCGCCTTATGGCTACACCTTC. Its translation: CSVERGQAPYGYTF.